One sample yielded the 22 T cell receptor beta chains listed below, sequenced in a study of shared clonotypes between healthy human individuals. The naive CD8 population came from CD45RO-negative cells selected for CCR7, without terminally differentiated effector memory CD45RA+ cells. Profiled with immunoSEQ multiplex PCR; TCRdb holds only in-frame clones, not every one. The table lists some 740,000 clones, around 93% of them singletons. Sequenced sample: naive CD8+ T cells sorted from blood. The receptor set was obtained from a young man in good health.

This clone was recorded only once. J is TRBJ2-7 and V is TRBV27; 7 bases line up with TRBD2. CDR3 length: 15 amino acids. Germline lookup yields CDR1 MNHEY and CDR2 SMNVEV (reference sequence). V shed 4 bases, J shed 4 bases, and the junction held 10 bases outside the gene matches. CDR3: CASSSLGGSGYEQYF. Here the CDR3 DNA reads TGTGCCAGCAGTTCCTTGGGCGGGAGTGGGTACGAGCAGTACTTC.

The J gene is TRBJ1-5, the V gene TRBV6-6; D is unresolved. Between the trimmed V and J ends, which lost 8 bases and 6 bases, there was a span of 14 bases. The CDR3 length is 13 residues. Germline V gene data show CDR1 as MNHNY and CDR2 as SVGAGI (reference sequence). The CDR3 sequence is CASHPATAQPQHF. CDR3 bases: TGTGCCAGCCACCCCGCCACAGCTCAGCCCCAGCATTTT.

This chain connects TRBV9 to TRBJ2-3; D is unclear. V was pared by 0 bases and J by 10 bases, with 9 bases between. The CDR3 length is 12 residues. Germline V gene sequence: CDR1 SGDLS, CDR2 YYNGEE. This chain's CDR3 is CASSVVSQPQYF. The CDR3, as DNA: TGTGCCAGCAGCGTAGTCTCACAGCCGCAGTATTTT.

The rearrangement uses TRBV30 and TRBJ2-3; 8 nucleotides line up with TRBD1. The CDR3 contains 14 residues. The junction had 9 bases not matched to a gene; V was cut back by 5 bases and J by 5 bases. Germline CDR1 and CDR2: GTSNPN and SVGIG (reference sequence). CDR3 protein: CAWSKITGGDTQYF. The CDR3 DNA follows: TGTGCCTGGTCTAAAATCACAGGGGGAGATACGCAGTATTTT.

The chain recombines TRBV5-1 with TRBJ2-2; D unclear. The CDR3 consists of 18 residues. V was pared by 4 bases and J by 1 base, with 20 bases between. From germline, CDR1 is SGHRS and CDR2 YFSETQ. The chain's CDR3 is CASSPSGPLIGNTGELFF. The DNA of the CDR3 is TGCGCCAGCAGCCCCTCCGGGCCCTTAATCGGGAACACCGGGGAGCTGTTTTTT. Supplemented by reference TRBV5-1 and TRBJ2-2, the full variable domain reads KAGVTQTPRYLIKTRGQQVTLSCSPISGHRSVSWYQQTPGQGLQFLFEYFSETQRNKGNFPGRFSGRQFSNSRSEMNVSTLELGDSALYLCASSPSGPLIGNTGELFFGEGSRLTVL.

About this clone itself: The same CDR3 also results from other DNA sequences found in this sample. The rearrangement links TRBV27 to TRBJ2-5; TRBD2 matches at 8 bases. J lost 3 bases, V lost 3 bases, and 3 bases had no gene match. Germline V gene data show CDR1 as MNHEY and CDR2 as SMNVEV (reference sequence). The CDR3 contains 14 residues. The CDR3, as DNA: TGTGCCAGCAGTTTCCTCGGGGGGGAAGAGACCCAGTACTTC. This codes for CASSFLGGEETQYF.

The CDR3 region is CASSILAAQLENEQFF. The CDR3 nucleotides are TGTGCCAGTAGTATCCTAGCGGCCCAACTTGAAAATGAGCAGTTCTTC. The rearrangement uses TRBV19 and TRBJ2-1, with 7 bases lining up with TRBD2. Germline loops: CDR1 LNHDA, CDR2 SQIVND (reference sequence). Germline trimming cut 3 bases from V and 7 bases from J; bases unmatched to any gene: 12. This CDR3 comprises 16 residues.

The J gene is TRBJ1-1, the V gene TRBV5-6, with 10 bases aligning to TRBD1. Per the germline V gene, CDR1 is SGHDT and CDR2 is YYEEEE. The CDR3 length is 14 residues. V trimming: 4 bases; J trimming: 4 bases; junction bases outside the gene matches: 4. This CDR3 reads CASSGTGDGTEAFF. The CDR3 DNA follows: TGTGCCAGCAGCGGGACAGGGGACGGCACTGAAGCTTTCTTT.

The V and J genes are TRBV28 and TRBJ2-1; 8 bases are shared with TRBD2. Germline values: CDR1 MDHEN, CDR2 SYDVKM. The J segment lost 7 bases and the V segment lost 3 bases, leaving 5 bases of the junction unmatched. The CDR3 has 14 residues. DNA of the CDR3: TGTGCCAGCAGTTTGCTGACTAGCGAAAATGAGCAGTTCTTC. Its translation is CASSLLTSENEQFF.

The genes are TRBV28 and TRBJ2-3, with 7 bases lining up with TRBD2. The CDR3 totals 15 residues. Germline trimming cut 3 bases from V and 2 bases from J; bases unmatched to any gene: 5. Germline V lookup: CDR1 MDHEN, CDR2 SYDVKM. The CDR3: CASSFLAGDTDTQYF. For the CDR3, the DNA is TGTGCCAGCAGTTTCCTCGCGGGAGACACAGATACGCAGTATTTT.

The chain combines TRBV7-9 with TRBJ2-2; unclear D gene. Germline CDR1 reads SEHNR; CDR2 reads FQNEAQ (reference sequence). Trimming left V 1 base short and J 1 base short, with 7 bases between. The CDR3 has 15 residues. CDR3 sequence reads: CASSLVVGNTGELFF. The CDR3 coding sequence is TGTGCCAGCAGCTTAGTCGTAGGGAACACCGGGGAGCTGTTTTTT.

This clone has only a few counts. The CDR3 bases are TGCGCCAGCAGCCAAGATCAGGGTGGAGGCTACACCTTC. Translation gives CASSQDQGGGYTF. The V call is TRBV4-3, the J call TRBJ1-2; TRBD1 might be the D (5 bases). Deletions cut 0 bases from V and 8 bases from J, with 10 bases between. Germline-derived CDR1 and CDR2 are LGHNA and YSLEER. This CDR3 spans 13 amino acids.

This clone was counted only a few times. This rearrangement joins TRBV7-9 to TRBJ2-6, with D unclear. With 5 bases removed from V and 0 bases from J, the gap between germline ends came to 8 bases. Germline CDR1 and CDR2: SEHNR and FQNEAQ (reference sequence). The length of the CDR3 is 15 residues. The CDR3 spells CASSEAISGANVLTF. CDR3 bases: TGTGCCAGCAGCGAAGCGATCTCTGGGGCCAACGTCCTGACTTTC. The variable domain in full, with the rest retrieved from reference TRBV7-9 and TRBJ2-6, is DTGVSQNPRHKITKRGQNVTFRCDPISEHNRLYWYRQTLGQGPEFLTYFQNEAQLEKSRLLSDRFSAERPKGSFSTLEIQRTEQGDSAMYLCASSEAISGANVLTFGAGSRLTVL.

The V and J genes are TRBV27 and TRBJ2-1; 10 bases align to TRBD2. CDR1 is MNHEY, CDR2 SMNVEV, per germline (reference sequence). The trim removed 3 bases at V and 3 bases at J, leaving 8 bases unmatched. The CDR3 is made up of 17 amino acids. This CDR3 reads CASSFPPSGSGYNEQFF. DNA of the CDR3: TGTGCCAGCAGTTTCCCTCCTAGCGGGAGTGGCTACAATGAGCAGTTCTTC.

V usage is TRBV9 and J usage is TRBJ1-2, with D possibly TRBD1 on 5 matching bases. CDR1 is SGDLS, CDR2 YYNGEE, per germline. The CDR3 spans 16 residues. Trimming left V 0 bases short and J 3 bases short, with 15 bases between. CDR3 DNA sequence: TGTGCCAGCAGCGTAGAAGGGGTAGGTCCTCACTATGGCTACACCTTC. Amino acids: CASSVEGVGPHYGYTF.

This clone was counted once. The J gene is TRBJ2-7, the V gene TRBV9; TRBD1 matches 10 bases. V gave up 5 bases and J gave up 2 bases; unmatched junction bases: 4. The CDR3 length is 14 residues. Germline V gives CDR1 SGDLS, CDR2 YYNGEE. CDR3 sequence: CASSLTGGPYEQYF. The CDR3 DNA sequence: TGTGCCAGCAGTTTGACAGGGGGCCCCTACGAGCAGTACTTC.

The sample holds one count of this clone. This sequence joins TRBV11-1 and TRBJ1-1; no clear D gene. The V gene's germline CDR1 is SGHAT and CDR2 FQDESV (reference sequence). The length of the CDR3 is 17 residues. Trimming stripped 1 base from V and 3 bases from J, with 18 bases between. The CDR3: CASSLEVGEVRDTEAFF. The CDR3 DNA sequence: TGTGCCAGCAGCTTAGAAGTCGGGGAGGTGAGGGACACTGAAGCTTTCTTT.

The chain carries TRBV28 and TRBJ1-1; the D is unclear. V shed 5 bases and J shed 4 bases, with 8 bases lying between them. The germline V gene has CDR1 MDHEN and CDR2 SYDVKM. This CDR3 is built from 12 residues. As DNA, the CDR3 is TGTGCCAGCAGTCTGTTTGGCACTGAAGCTTTCTTT. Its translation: CASSLFGTEAFF.

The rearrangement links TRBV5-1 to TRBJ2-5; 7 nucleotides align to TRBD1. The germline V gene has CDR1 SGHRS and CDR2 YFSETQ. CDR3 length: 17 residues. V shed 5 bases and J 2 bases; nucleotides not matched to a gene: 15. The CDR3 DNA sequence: TGCGCCAGCAGAACGCAGGGGGTCGGTATAAGACAAGAGACCCAGTACTTC. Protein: CASRTQGVGIRQETQYF.

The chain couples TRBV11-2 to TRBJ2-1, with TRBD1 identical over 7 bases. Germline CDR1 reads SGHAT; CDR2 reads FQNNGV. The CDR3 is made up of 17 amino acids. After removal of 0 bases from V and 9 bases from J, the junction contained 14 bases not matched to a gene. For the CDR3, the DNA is TGTGCCAGCAGCTTAGAACTTGGATCTTACAGGGGCACTGAGCAGTTCTTC. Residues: CASSLELGSYRGTEQFF.

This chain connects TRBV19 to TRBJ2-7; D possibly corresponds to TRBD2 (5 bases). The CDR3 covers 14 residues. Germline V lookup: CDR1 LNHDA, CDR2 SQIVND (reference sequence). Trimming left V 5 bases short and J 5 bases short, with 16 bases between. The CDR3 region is CASSSLAFGDEQYF. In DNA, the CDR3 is TGTGCCAGTAGTTCCCTAGCCTTCGGGGACGAGCAGTACTTC.

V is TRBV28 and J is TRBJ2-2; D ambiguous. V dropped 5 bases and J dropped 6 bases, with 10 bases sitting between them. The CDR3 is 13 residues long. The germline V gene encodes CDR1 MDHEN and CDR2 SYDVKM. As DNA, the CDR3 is TGTGCCAGCAGTCCCACTTGGGCCGGGGAGCTGTTTTTT. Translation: CASSPTWAGELFF.